This is a list of T cell receptor beta chains from one sample in a study of Graves' ophthalmopathy and Graves' hyperthyroidism. TCRdb ran MiXCR on the multiplex PCR reads and lists one entry per CDR3 protein. The data hold about 400,000 distinct CDR3 sequences, with approximately 20% observed a single time. Input material: peripheral blood. Receptor source: a woman between 18 and 29 years old with Graves' ophthalmopathy. Each CDR3 is given with its conserved first and last residue. A D gene is named only where the DNA matches it firmly. A clone size is listed for some rows: how often the clone was seen (once, few, many), or a class if it is expanded.

v_gene	j_gene	abundance	d_gene	CDR3aa	CDR3nt
TRBV28	TRBJ2-7	many	NA	CASSPAGDPRSYEQYF	TGTGCCAGCAGTCCAGCAGGGGATCCTCGCTCCTACGAGCAGTACTTC
TRBV6-2/TRBV6-3	TRBJ2-7	many	TRBD1	CASSYRQTGDPYEQYF	TGTGCCAGCAGTTACCGCCAGACAGGGGATCCCTACGAGCAGTACTTC
TRBV5-5	TRBJ2-5	many	TRBD2	CASSWSGRFQETQYF	TGTGCCAGCAGCTGGTCCGGGAGGTTTCAAGAGACCCAGTACTTC
TRBV7-8	TRBJ1-1	many	TRBD1	CASSLAYRGTEAFF	TGTGCCAGCAGCTTAGCTTACAGGGGGACTGAAGCTTTCTTT
TRBV6-6	TRBJ2-5	many	NA	CASTTPGGASQTQYF	TGTGCCAGCACCACCCCCGGAGGGGCCTCGCAGACCCAGTACTTC
TRBV6-4	TRBJ1-1	many	TRBD1	CASSDLGTHRGEAFF	TGTGCCAGCAGTGACCTCGGGACCCACAGGGGTGAAGCTTTCTTT
TRBV2	TRBJ1-3	many	NA	CASKFTTGNTIYF	TGTGCCAGCAAGTTCACCACTGGAAACACCATATATTTT
TRBV10-3	TRBJ1-1	many	NA	CATRGTSGTEAFF	TGTGCCACCCGTGGGACGAGTGGGACTGAAGCTTTCTTT
TRBV12-3/TRBV12-4	TRBJ2-6	many	NA	CASIDRYSGANVLTF	TGTGCCAGCATCGACCGTTACTCTGGGGCCAACGTCCTGACTTTC
TRBV9	TRBJ2-7	many	TRBD2	CASSVGTSGTYEQYF	TGTGCCAGCAGCGTAGGGACTAGCGGCACCTACGAGCAGTACTTC
TRBV11-2	TRBJ2-5	many	NA	CASSPPLGLFQETQYF	TGTGCCAGCAGCCCACCGTTGGGACTTTTCCAAGAGACCCAGTACTTC
TRBV6-6	TRBJ1-1	many	TRBD1	CASSSHLATGRKNTEAFF	TGTGCCAGCAGCTCACATTTGGCGACAGGGCGGAAGAACACTGAAGCTTTCTTT
TRBV6-2/TRBV6-3	TRBJ1-5	NA	NA	CASSYGSTRTNQPQHF	TGTGCCAGCAGTTACGGGTCAACAAGAACCAATCAGCCCCAGCATTTT
TRBV30	TRBJ2-5	many	NA	CAWSGPLFTSGYF	TGTGCCTGGAGTGGTCCACTTTTTACTTCGGGGTACTTC
TRBV9	TRBJ2-2	many	TRBD2	CASSALAGTTGELFF	TGTGCCAGCAGCGCGCTAGCGGGAACCACCGGGGAGCTGTTTTTT
TRBV11-2	TRBJ1-2	NA	NA	CASSPNRADYGYTF	TGTGCCAGCAGCCCTAACAGGGCAGATTATGGCTACACCTTC
TRBV10-3	TRBJ2-7	few	NA	CATREQAGGGSYEQYF	TGTGCCACCAGGGAGCAGGCGGGTGGAGGTTCCTACGAGCAGTACTTC
TRBV9	TRBJ1-1	NA	TRBD1	CASSVGTGVWGTEAFF	TGTGCCAGCAGCGTGGGGACAGGCGTTTGGGGCACTGAAGCTTTCTTT
TRBV5-1	TRBJ2-7	once	NA	CASSLGGVFYEQYF	TGCGCCAGCAGCTTGGGTGGGGTCTTCTACGAGCAGTACTTC
TRBV11-3	TRBJ2-6	NA	NA	CASTPRDSGANVLTF	TGTGCCAGCACTCCGCGGGACTCTGGGGCCAACGTCCTGACTTTC
TRBV28	TRBJ2-7	many	TRBD1	CASSPGTGGNYEQYF	TGTGCCAGCAGCCCGGGGACAGGGGGGAACTACGAGCAGTACTTC
TRBV7-8	TRBJ2-7	NA	TRBD2	CASREAGRSYEQYF	TGTGCCAGCAGGGAAGCGGGACGATCTTACGAGCAGTACTTC
TRBV5-5	TRBJ1-3	many	NA	CASSSGTFGAGNTIYF	TGTGCCAGCAGCTCCGGGACATTTGGGGCCGGAAACACCATATATTTT
TRBV27	TRBJ2-7	many	TRBD1	CASSLSGSDRGREQYF	TGTGCCAGCAGTTTGTCAGGCTCGGACAGGGGGCGCGAGCAGTACTTC
TRBV6-1	TRBJ1-2	many	TRBD1	CASHRDRGLIAGGYTF	TGTGCCAGCCACAGGGACAGGGGGTTAATTGCTGGTGGCTACACCTTC
TRBV25-1	TRBJ1-1	many	NA	CASRGMAGSHTEAFF	TGTGCCAGCAGGGGAATGGCAGGGTCCCACACTGAAGCTTTCTTT
TRBV11-2	TRBJ2-5	NA	NA	CASRDQGGTETQYF	TGTGCCAGCAGGGATCAGGGGGGGACGGAGACCCAGTACTTC
TRBV11-2	TRBJ1-5	many	NA	CASSFGRGGRDQPQHF	TGTGCCAGCAGCTTTGGCCGTGGGGGCCGGGATCAGCCCCAGCATTTT
TRBV29-1	TRBJ2-5	many	NA	CSVKAVKETQYF	TGCAGCGTTAAGGCAGTTAAAGAGACCCAGTACTTC
TRBV12-5	TRBJ1-1	many	NA	CASGWGTGNTEAFF	TGTGCTAGCGGCTGGGGGACTGGGAACACTGAAGCTTTCTTT
TRBV4-2	TRBJ2-2	many	NA	CASSQAGGRGGTGELFF	TGTGCCAGCAGCCAAGCCGGGGGCAGGGGAGGCACCGGGGAGCTGTTTTTT
TRBV30	TRBJ2-2	few	TRBD2	CAWQSSGRPSTGELFF	TGTGCCTGGCAGTCTAGCGGTCGTCCCTCCACCGGGGAGCTGTTTTTT
TRBV12-3/TRBV12-4	TRBJ2-5	NA	TRBD1	CVSSLGTGVYETQYF	TGTGTCAGCAGTTTGGGGACAGGGGTGTACGAGACCCAGTACTTC